The T cell receptor beta chain under discussion was sequenced for a study of Graves' ophthalmopathy and Graves' hyperthyroidism. About the research overall: Peripheral blood samples were taken at initial diagnosis, before any treatment. Whole-study results and caveats: Clonotypes were expanded in thyroid at above 0.001 frequency, and most also appeared in blood. For separating ophthalmopathy from stable hyperthyroidism, a 13-signature model gave 85% to 90% sensitivity and approximately 76% specificity.

Beta-chain TCR CDR3 regions were amplified from RNA transcripts. The first round was an RT-PCR with HTBI primers, and the second round was a multiplex PCR. MiXCR, run by TCRdb on the multiplex PCR reads, gives a single entry per CDR3 protein. The table has approximately 160,000 distinct CDR3 sequences, around two fifths seen once. Active ophthalmopathy (CAS at least 3, NOSPECS at least 4), lasting under 3 months. This clonotype was detected ten times or more. Its antigen remains unidentified. V gave up 3 bases and J gave up 0 bases; unmatched junction bases: 4. Germline CDR1 GTSNPN, CDR2 SVGIG (reference sequence). The CDR3 length is 14 residues.

The gene calls are TRBV30 and TRBJ2-7, with TRBD1 identical over 8 bases. The receptor was derived from a young man with Graves' ophthalmopathy. Material: peripheral blood. Here the CDR3 reads CAWRKQGGSYEQYF. CDR3 nucleotides: TGTGCCTGGAGAAAACAGGGGGGCTCCTACGAGCAGTACTTC.